This TCR beta chain was sequenced for a study of T cell responses to AZD1222 COVID-19 vaccine. Study observations and caveats: Only a handful of AZD1222 recipients, roughly six in all, had baseline seropositivity.

Germline-derived CDR1 and CDR2 are SGHTA and FQGTGA. CDR3 length equals 15 residues. Method: immunoSEQ multiplex PCR; TCRdb's copy keeps in-frame clones and lacks some. The table has around 83,000 clones, 86% seen once. In regard to this clone: The target antigen is unknown. A read error may produce the germline difference seen at one junction end.

The sequence derives from an adult in good health. This chain connects TRBV7-3 to TRBJ2-5; D gene unclear. Sequences were derived from peripheral blood, sampled on day 0 of AZD1222 vaccination. The CDR3 region has the DNA TGTGCCAGCAGCTTAGGTTTCGCGGACCAAGAGACTCAGTACTTC. Its translation: CASSLGFADQETQYF. Supplemented by reference TRBV7-3 and TRBJ2-5, the full variable domain reads GAGVSQTPSNKVTEKGKYVELRCDPISGHTALYWYRQSLGQGPEFLIYFQGTGAADDSGLPNDRFFAVRPEGSVSTLKIQRTERGDSAVYLCASSLGFADQETQYFGPGTRLLVL.